This record looks at one T cell receptor (beta chain) sequence and its context. This clone was seen a single time. Which antigen it targets is not known. No base quality information exists; no much larger clone differs at one position. Per the publication, the time point label means: baseline before first vaccination. Vaccinee samples were obtained from the UK trials COV001 and COV002, which included a single-blind randomized controlled phase 2/3 trial of AZD1222 (ChAdOx1 nCoV-19) in healthy adults. Trial participant PBMC samples were collected at day 0 and day 28 after the second dose for TCRbeta chain sequencing. The CDR3 regions of human TCRbeta chains were analyzed by immunosequencing. The authors' analysis ran thus. TCRs in the repertoires were compared against a reference library of SARS-CoV-2-specific TCRs that had been generated with the MIRA antigen-specificity platform. Breadth meant the fraction of unique TCRs that were SARS-CoV-2-associated, whereas depth meant the fraction of total T cells that were SARS-CoV-2-associated. Using the MIRA data, each spike-specific TCR was mapped to the spike region that the TCR reacts to and placed in a CD4 or CD8 class. Log10-transformed breadth and depth values were compared by one-way ANOVA with Sidak's multiple comparisons tests. Drawn from immuneACCESS, this table holds only the in-frame rearrangements with V and J called that TCRdb kept. Clones are partly lost; checked studies trace under half to an unresolved V gene and leave the rest unexplained. The V and J calls and the clone size are those of that table, but D and trimming were determined from the DNA. The sample table shows about 76,000 clones, and roughly nine tenths are seen once. The ten largest make up more than 4% of the sample.

Its CDR3 holds 14 amino acids, cysteine through phenylalanine. CDR3 DNA only is kept here, 42 bases in frame from base 1. The germline V gene yields SGHTA for CDR1 and FQGNSA for CDR2. A distance of 11 bases separates the germline ends of V and J, which lose 5 bases and 1 base respectively. The sample is drawn from a study of T cell responses to AZD1222 COVID-19 vaccine (dated by TCRdb to the early 2020s). As for the study more broadly: AZD1222 recipients whose second dose came at about 4 weeks and those whose second dose came at about 12 weeks were combined into one group, since spike-specific TCR depth and breadth did not differ between the two schedules. TCR sequencing covered approximately 230 trial participants: 200 to 220 given two doses of AZD1222 and 26 given two doses of MenACWY control vaccine. Trial participants were enrolled by age into 18-55, 56-69 and 70-plus year subgroups, with around 140, 26 and 57 TCR-sequenced participants respectively. Broader findings and caveats from the paper: CD4 TCRs associated with the vaccine covered the entire spike protein, and the dominant responses were in regions 160-218 and 743-854. No day 14 peak-response samples were available, so repertoires were characterized only after the peak T cell response. Participants were mostly white British and included more females than males, and it was suggested by the authors that clonal diversity may have been underestimated. Nearly half of unique spike-specific TCRs reportedly recognized epitopes outside regions mutated in the B.1.351 and B.1.1.7 variants. In the small 56-69-year group, the increase in depth fell short of significance, most likely because of low power. Only a handful of AZD1222 recipients were SARS-CoV-2 seropositive at baseline, limiting conclusions about previously exposed vaccinees. Spike-specific TCR breadth and depth rose significantly after two AZD1222 doses compared with day 0 and with MenACWY recipients.

Here the chain combines TRBV7-2 and TRBJ1-1, and TRBD1 may be the D gene, going by 6 matching bases. The sequencing here drew on peripheral blood, taken on day 0 of AZD1222 vaccination. This receptor was taken from an adult in good health. Here is the DNA: TGTGCCAGCAGCCTAAGGGGGGCGAACACTGAAGCTTTCTTT. Translated, it reads CASSLRGANTEAFF.